This T cell receptor (beta chain) was recovered during a study of CD8 T cells in Susac syndrome. RNA, at about 0.45 to 1 ug, was reverse transcribed with random hexamers. By means of immunoSEQ multiplex PCR, TCR beta CDR3 spanning 54 Vbeta and 13 Jbeta underwent amplification. TCRdb re-called the immunoSEQ multiplex PCR reads through MiXCR, storing one row per CDR3 protein. This sample has roughly 200,000 distinct CDR3 sequences, with 85% to 95% found just once. CDR1 is SGHTA, CDR2 FQGNSA, per germline. There are 14 residues in the CDR3. J was trimmed by 2 bases and V by 3 bases; bases with no gene match: 1.

Material for sequencing was CD4+ T cells from PBMCs. The chain joins TRBV7-2 to TRBJ1-1, with 9 bases lining up with TRBD1. The TCR sequence derives from a human donor in good health. CDR3: CASSLTGGNTEAFF. In DNA form, the CDR3 reads TGTGCCAGCAGCTTGACAGGGGGAAACACTGAAGCTTTCTTT. The entire variable domain, with the rest obtained from reference TRBV7-2 and TRBJ1-1, is as follows: GAGVSQSPSNKVTEKGKDVELRCDPISGHTALYWYRQSLGQGLEFLIYFQGNSAPDKSGLPSDRFSAERTGGSVSTLTIQRTQQEDSAVYLCASSLTGGNTEAFFGQGTRLTVV.